This T cell receptor (beta chain) was identified in a study of cytomegalovirus exposure and HLA in healthy donors. PCR primers comprised 60 Vbeta and 13 Jbeta primers. TCRdb keeps only in-frame clones here, not all; method: immunoSEQ multiplex PCR. Among some 130,000 clones listed, around 70% were seen once. The CDR3 extends over 16 amino acids. Trimming cost V 4 bases and J 0 bases, with 15 bases left between them. Germline V gene data show CDR1 as SGDLS and CDR2 as YYNGEE. No CMV serostatus was recorded for this donor. This TCR derives from a human donor in good health. The V and J genes are TRBV9 and TRBJ2-3; weak D call: TRBD1 (6 bases). Sequencing used PBMCs. Here the CDR3 DNA reads TGTGCCAGCAGCCCCGGACAGTCGGCTAGCACAGATACGCAGTATTTT. This encodes CASSPGQSASTDTQYF.